This paragraph covers one T cell receptor (beta chain) sequence. In the original analysis: Amplifying reference gene primers gave estimates of nucleated cell counts. TCRdb's copy holds only in-frame clones and misses some; the assay was immunoSEQ multiplex PCR. D and trimming were read from the DNA, whereas the V and J calls and clone size are those reported in that table. The data show tens of thousands of clones, with approximately 90% seen just once and roughly 9.9% held by the top ten. This record belongs to a study of blood T cell repertoires in COVID-19. In the study overall: The origin of the acute and convalescent COVID-19 samples was the United States, Italy and Spain. Sources were T cells, B-cell-depleted T cells, or PBMCs; the material itself was cDNA or gDNA.

Germline V gene sequence: CDR1 SGHRS, CDR2 YFSETQ. The CDR3 consists of 15 residues. J was trimmed by 2 bases and V by 4 bases; bases with no gene match: 7. The TCR was taken from a human donor in a cohort sampled during active COVID-19. The chain uses TRBV5-1 and TRBJ2-7; 9 bases fit TRBD2. Sequenced material: peripheral blood. The CDR3 is CASSIGTSRTYEQYF. As DNA, the CDR3 is TGCGCCAGCAGCATTGGGACTAGCCGGACCTACGAGCAGTACTTC.